This TCR beta chain is from a study of blood T cells in healthy people across ages. As for this clonotype: A much larger clonotype is one base distant, so this may be a read error.

A second PCR of 7 to 11 cycles used a sample-barcoded 5' primer and a J-beta primer mix. Researchers report that each sample yielded at least 2.5 million CDR3-containing paired-end reads. TCRdb processed the 5' RACE reads anew with MiXCR; each CDR3 protein has one entry. The table includes 500,000 to 700,000 distinct CDR3 sequences, approximately 30% detected once. CDR1 and CDR2 from the germline V gene are MNHEY and SVGAGI. The CDR3 spans 14 residues. The ends were cut back, 6 bases at V and 1 base at J, with 13 bases in the middle. The clonotype was recovered from a woman aged 80 or older in good health. J is TRBJ2-7 and V is TRBV6-5; no clear D gene. Sequenced: blood. The CDR3 here is CASSLAHGSYEQYF. The CDR3 nucleotides read TGTGCCAGCAGCTTGGCACACGGGTCCTACGAGCAGTACTTC.